Presented here are 7 T cell receptor beta chains from one specimen sequenced in a study of blood T cell repertoires in COVID-19. The table came from immunoSEQ multiplex PCR; TCRdb's copy has only in-frame clones and leaves some out. Of 90,000 to 120,000 clones in the sample, about 87% were seen once. The sequencing input was peripheral blood. Every receptor here comes from a man in his forties or fifties with acute or convalescent COVID-19.

The chain has TRBV3-1 (or the pseudogene TRBV3-2) and TRBJ2-1; 12 bases line up with TRBD2. CDR3 length equals 16 residues. V lost 4 bases, J lost 9 bases, and 10 bases stayed unmatched. Germline CDR1 is LGHDT and CDR2 is YNNKEL (reference sequence). Here the CDR3 reads CASSLKGASGRGEQFF. CDR3 in DNA: TGTGCCAGCAGCCTCAAAGGGGCTAGCGGGAGGGGTGAGCAGTTCTTC.

The chain recombines TRBV29-1 with TRBJ2-7; a weak D match, TRBD2 (8 bases). Germline CDR1 SQVTM, CDR2 ANQGSEA. The CDR3 consists of 14 residues. V lost 7 bases and J lost 7, with 23 bases in between. CDR3 DNA sequence: TGCAGCGCGCGGGGACAGCGGGAGTTGGGGGAGCAGTACTTC. Translated, it gives CSARGQRELGEQYF.

The rearrangement joins TRBV13 to TRBJ2-7; no firm D call. The length of the CDR3 is 13 residues. Trimming removed 2 bases from V and 7 bases from J, with 12 bases in between. Germline V gene sequence: CDR1 PRHDT, CDR2 FYEKMQ (reference sequence). For the CDR3, the DNA is TGTGCCAGCAGCTTAAAAGCAGGCCAGGAGCAGTACTTC. Translating gives CASSLKAGQEQYF.

V usage is TRBV9 and J usage is TRBJ2-2; D possibly corresponds to TRBD2 (5 bases). Trimming cost V 3 bases and J 6 bases, with 18 bases left between them. Germline values: CDR1 SGDLS, CDR2 YYNGEE. CDR3 length: 16 amino acids. CDR3 nucleotides: TGTGCCAGCAGCGAGAGAGGACGAGGGTGGGCCGGGGAGCTGTTTTTT. Its protein is CASSERGRGWAGELFF.

This clone has just a few counts. V gene TRBV6-6 combines with J gene TRBJ1-5, with D perhaps matching TRBD1 (5 bases). The germline CDR1 and CDR2 sequences are MNHNY and SVGAGI (reference sequence). CDR3 length: 15 amino acids. With 0 bases removed from V and 5 bases from J, the gap between germline ends came to 11 bases. CDR3 DNA: TGTGCCAGCAGTTACTCAACGGGGGAGGATCAGCCCCAGCATTTT. Translating gives CASSYSTGEDQPQHF.

This chain links TRBV7-9 with TRBJ2-7, with a weak D call TRBD1 (6 bases). In germline, CDR1 is SEHNR, CDR2 FQNEAQ (reference sequence). The V end lost 5 bases, the J end lost 5 bases, and 16 bases lay between the germline ends. This CDR3 contains 14 residues. CDR3 region: CASSPSDSVHEQYF. The CDR3 DNA reads as TGTGCCAGCAGCCCGTCGGACAGTGTCCACGAGCAGTACTTC.

The chain uses TRBV5-5 and TRBJ1-5; 7 nucleotides align to TRBD1. Losses at the gene ends were 4 bases for V and 3 bases for J; bases not matched to a gene: 7. The CDR3 totals 15 residues. In germline, CDR1 is SGHKS, CDR2 YYEKEE (reference sequence). The CDR3 reads CASSRETGVNQPQHF. The DNA for the CDR3 is TGTGCCAGCAGCAGGGAAACAGGGGTCAATCAGCCCCAGCATTTT.